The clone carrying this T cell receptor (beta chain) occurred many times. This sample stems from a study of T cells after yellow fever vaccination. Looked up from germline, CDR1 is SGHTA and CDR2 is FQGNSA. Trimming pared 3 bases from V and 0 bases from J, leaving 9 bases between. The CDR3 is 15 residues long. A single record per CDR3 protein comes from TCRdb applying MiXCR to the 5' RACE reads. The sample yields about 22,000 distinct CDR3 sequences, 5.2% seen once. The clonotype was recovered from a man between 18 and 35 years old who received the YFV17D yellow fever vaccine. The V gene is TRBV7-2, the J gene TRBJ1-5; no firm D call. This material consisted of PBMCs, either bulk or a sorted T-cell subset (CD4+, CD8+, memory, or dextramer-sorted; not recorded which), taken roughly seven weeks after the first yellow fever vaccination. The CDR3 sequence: CASSLEVYSNQPQHF. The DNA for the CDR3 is TGTGCCAGCAGCTTGGAAGTTTATAGCAATCAGCCCCAGCATTTT.